A selection of T cell receptor beta chains follows, all from one sample in a study of blood T cell repertoires in COVID-19. Some clones are missing from TCRdb's copy, which holds only in-frame ones; the method was immunoSEQ multiplex PCR. In the table there are 55,000 to 80,000 clones, approximately 87% of which are singletons. The sample consisted of peripheral blood. The receptors here all came from a woman in her sixties with acute or convalescent COVID-19. Both conserved end residues are part of each CDR3. The order of the fields is J gene, V gene, D gene, clone size, CDR3 protein, CDR3 DNA. The D gene is left open where the match is weak. Clone sizes are given selectively: once, few, many, or a class where the clone is expanded.

j_call: TRBJ2-5; v_call: TRBV11-2; d_call: TRBD2; clone_size: NA; cdr3_aa: CASSQAGGLLETQYF; cdr3_nt: TGTGCCAGCAGCCAAGCGGGAGGGTTGTTGGAGACCCAGTACTTC
j_call: TRBJ2-4; v_call: TRBV21-1; d_call: NA; clone_size: NA; cdr3_aa: CASSRPGKYTLKVHIQYF; cdr3_nt: TGTGCCAGCAGCCGCCCCGGGAAGTACACACTGAAAGTACACATTCAGTACTTC
j_call: TRBJ1-3; v_call: TRBV24-1; d_call: NA; clone_size: NA; cdr3_aa: CATSPGRGTGNTIYF; cdr3_nt: TGTGCCACCAGCCCGGGGCGGGGTACTGGAAACACCATATATTTT
j_call: TRBJ2-5; v_call: TRBV7-2; d_call: TRBD2; clone_size: NA; cdr3_aa: CASSLWTSGGNRETQYF; cdr3_nt: TGTGCCAGCAGCCTATGGACTAGCGGGGGGAATAGGGAGACCCAGTACTTC
j_call: TRBJ1-2; v_call: TRBV5-4; d_call: TRBD1; clone_size: NA; cdr3_aa: CASSWDRGNYGYTF; cdr3_nt: TGTGCCAGCAGCTGGGACAGGGGGAACTATGGCTACACCTTC
j_call: TRBJ2-5; v_call: TRBV20-1; d_call: NA; clone_size: NA; cdr3_aa: CSGRWAETQYF; cdr3_nt: TGCAGTGGTCGGTGGGCGGAGACCCAGTACTTC
j_call: TRBJ1-2; v_call: TRBV11-3; d_call: TRBD1; clone_size: few; cdr3_aa: CASSLSNPQGAHGYTF; cdr3_nt: TGTGCCAGCAGCTTATCGAATCCCCAGGGGGCGCATGGCTACACCTTC
j_call: TRBJ1-6; v_call: TRBV19; d_call: TRBD1; clone_size: NA; cdr3_aa: CASSMLTGGRNNSPLHF; cdr3_nt: TGTGCCAGTAGTATGCTGACAGGGGGCAGGAATAATTCACCCCTCCACTTT
j_call: TRBJ2-1; v_call: TRBV5-1; d_call: TRBD2; clone_size: NA; cdr3_aa: CASSPGLAGAVGPYNEQFF; cdr3_nt: TGCGCCAGCAGCCCGGGACTAGCGGGAGCAGTAGGCCCCTACAATGAGCAGTTCTTC
j_call: TRBJ2-5; v_call: TRBV18; d_call: NA; clone_size: NA; cdr3_aa: CASSPAGTRETQYF; cdr3_nt: TGTGCCAGCTCACCAGCCGGGACACGGGAGACCCAGTACTTC
j_call: TRBJ2-2; v_call: TRBV11-2; d_call: NA; clone_size: NA; cdr3_aa: CASSQRGALTGELFF; cdr3_nt: TGTGCCAGCAGCCAACGTGGGGCATTGACCGGGGAGCTGTTTTTT
j_call: TRBJ1-6; v_call: TRBV2; d_call: NA; clone_size: NA; cdr3_aa: CAGAAGLNSPLHF; cdr3_nt: TGTGCCGGCGCCGCAGGGCTTAATTCACCCCTCCACTTT
j_call: TRBJ1-1; v_call: TRBV7-2; d_call: NA; clone_size: few; cdr3_aa: CASSPRLLPAFF; cdr3_nt: TGTGCCAGCAGCCCGCGCCTACTGCCGGCTTTCTTT
j_call: TRBJ2-3; v_call: TRBV25-1; d_call: NA; clone_size: NA; cdr3_aa: CASSELRGTDTQYF; cdr3_nt: TGTGCCAGCAGTGAATTAAGGGGTACAGATACGCAGTATTTT
j_call: TRBJ2-3; v_call: TRBV12-2; d_call: NA; clone_size: NA; cdr3_aa: CASRSSTSGTSGVSHTQYF; cdr3_nt: TGTGCAAGTCGCTCTTCCACCTCCGGGACTAGCGGGGTGAGTCATACGCAGTATTTT
j_call: TRBJ1-1; v_call: TRBV18; d_call: TRBD1; clone_size: NA; cdr3_aa: CASSQIQGENTEAFF; cdr3_nt: TGTGCCAGCTCGCAAATCCAGGGGGAGAACACTGAAGCTTTCTTT
j_call: TRBJ1-4; v_call: TRBV28; d_call: NA; clone_size: once; cdr3_aa: CASSPPGGINEKLFF; cdr3_nt: TGTGCCAGCAGCCCCCCCGGGGGAATTAATGAAAAACTGTTTTTT
j_call: TRBJ2-3; v_call: TRBV7-2; d_call: TRBD2; clone_size: once; cdr3_aa: CASSDKRGWFTDTQYF; cdr3_nt: TGTGCCAGCAGCGACAAGCGGGGGTGGTTCACAGATACGCAGTATTTT
j_call: TRBJ2-6; v_call: TRBV7-2; d_call: NA; clone_size: NA; cdr3_aa: CAVPREPSGANVLTF; cdr3_nt: TGTGCCGTCCCGAGGGAACCGTCTGGGGCCAACGTCCTGACTTTC
j_call: TRBJ1-1; v_call: TRBV4-2; d_call: TRBD1; clone_size: NA; cdr3_aa: CASREGQGGGVTEAFF; cdr3_nt: TGTGCCAGCCGAGAGGGACAGGGCGGAGGAGTCACTGAAGCTTTCTTT
j_call: TRBJ2-1; v_call: TRBV14; d_call: NA; clone_size: NA; cdr3_aa: CASSQDISGFNSYNEQFF; cdr3_nt: TGTGCCAGCAGCCAAGATATTAGCGGTTTCAACTCCTACAATGAGCAGTTCTTC
j_call: TRBJ1-5; v_call: TRBV9; d_call: NA; clone_size: once; cdr3_aa: CASSAQASNQPQHF; cdr3_nt: TGTGCCAGCAGCGCGCAAGCAAGCAACCAGCCCCAGCATTTT